This TCR beta chain was captured in a study of early T cells in non-severe SARS-CoV-2 infection. At the level of the study: Bulk RNA taken from unsorted whole blood was sequenced, leaving chains unpaired. Findings and limits, study-wide: Matching results from VDJdb favored anti-spike CD8 responses, leaving private and CD4 specificities undetected.

The TCR library protocol attached unique molecular identifiers to the individual cDNA molecules. Each CDR3 protein is one row after TCRdb ran MiXCR on the 5' RACE reads. The table records some 57,000 distinct CDR3 sequences, about a tenth of them present only once. This clonotype was seen repeatedly, ten times or more. Its antigen is not identified. V was clipped by 5 bases and J by 2 bases, with 11 bases between them. The CDR3 consists of 14 residues. Looked up from germline, CDR1 is SEHNR and CDR2 is FQNEAQ (reference sequence). Sequencing input: whole blood. J is TRBJ2-3 and V is TRBV7-9; D is undetermined. The receptor was derived from an adult who was a healthcare worker with PCR-confirmed SARS-CoV-2 infection or an uninfected control (not recorded which). The CDR3 DNA is TGTGCCAGCAGCCCCCGACGGAACACAGATACGCAGTATTTT. Translating it yields CASSPRRNTDTQYF.